These T cell receptor beta chains were read from a single sample in a study of blood T cells in healthy people across ages. TCRdb used MiXCR to reprocess the 5' RACE reads, holding one entry per CDR3 protein. The table lists roughly 800,000 distinct CDR3 sequences, 35% to 40% of them singletons. Sequencing was carried out using blood. The receptors come from a man between 18 and 35 years old in good health. CDR3s include the opening cysteine and the closing phenylalanine or tryptophan. Fields, in order: D gene, V gene, clone size, J gene, CDR3 DNA, CDR3 protein. A D gene is named only where the DNA matches it firmly. Rows give clone size only sometimes, using once, few, many, or a class for an expanded clone.

D gene: TRBD1
V gene: TRBV5-1
clone size: few
J gene: TRBJ1-6
CDR3 DNA: TGCGCCAGCAGCTTGGATGACAGGGGACAACCCCTCCACTTT
CDR3 protein: CASSLDDRGQPLHF

D gene: .
V gene: TRBV2
clone size: .
J gene: TRBJ2-7
CDR3 DNA: TGTGCCAGCACCAGAGACTGGACAGCGACCTACGAGCAGTACTTC
CDR3 protein: CASTRDWTATYEQYF

D gene: .
V gene: TRBV10-3
clone size: many
J gene: TRBJ2-1
CDR3 DNA: TGTGCCATCGGGGGAGGAGCAAATCTGTACTACAATGAGCAGTTCTTC
CDR3 protein: CAIGGGANLYYNEQFF

D gene: TRBD2
V gene: TRBV10-3
clone size: .
J gene: TRBJ2-1
CDR3 DNA: TGTACCACCTATGATCTCATAGCGGGGGCCTACAATGAGCAGTTCTTC
CDR3 protein: CTTYDLIAGAYNEQFF

D gene: .
V gene: TRBV3-1
clone size: few
J gene: TRBJ1-2
CDR3 DNA: TGTGCCAGCAGCCAAGGGTACGGGGTAGGCTACACCTTC
CDR3 protein: CASSQGYGVGYTF

D gene: TRBD1
V gene: TRBV5-1
clone size: few
J gene: TRBJ2-1
CDR3 DNA: TGCGCCAGCAGCTCGGTCCTGACAGGGGAGCAGTTCTTC
CDR3 protein: CASSSVLTGEQFF

D gene: .
V gene: TRBV12-3/TRBV12-4
clone size: few
J gene: TRBJ1-5
CDR3 DNA: TGTGCCAGCGCTGGGGATAGCAATCAGCCCCAGCATTTT
CDR3 protein: CASAGDSNQPQHF

D gene: .
V gene: TRBV7-2
clone size: .
J gene: TRBJ1-1
CDR3 DNA: TGTGCCAGCAGCCGCACGCAGGGTATCGGCACTGAAGCTTTCTTT
CDR3 protein: CASSRTQGIGTEAFF

D gene: TRBD2
V gene: TRBV2
clone size: .
J gene: TRBJ2-3
CDR3 DNA: TGTGCCAGCAGGGAGGGACTAGATACAGATACGCAGTATTTT
CDR3 protein: CASREGLDTDTQYF

D gene: TRBD1
V gene: TRBV9
clone size: .
J gene: TRBJ2-1
CDR3 DNA: TGTGCCAGCAGCGTAGACGGACAGGGCTACAATGAGCAGTTCTTC
CDR3 protein: CASSVDGQGYNEQFF

D gene: .
V gene: TRBV27
clone size: .
J gene: TRBJ1-2
CDR3 DNA: TGTGCCAGCAGTTTATTTGCAAACCAACTCTATGGCTACACCTTC
CDR3 protein: CASSLFANQLYGYTF

D gene: .
V gene: TRBV7-2
clone size: .
J gene: TRBJ1-4
CDR3 DNA: TGTGCCAGCAGCTTGGGTGGGGTTGCAACTAATGAAAAACTGTTTTTT
CDR3 protein: CASSLGGVATNEKLFF

D gene: .
V gene: TRBV12-3/TRBV12-4
clone size: .
J gene: TRBJ2-1
CDR3 DNA: TGTGCCAACAGTACAGGTTTACTAGAAAATGAGCAGTTCTTC
CDR3 protein: CANSTGLLENEQFF

D gene: TRBD1
V gene: TRBV12-3/TRBV12-4
clone size: few
J gene: TRBJ1-2
CDR3 DNA: TGTGCCAGCACCGAGCCCTGGACAGGGGGCTCCTATGGCTACACCTTC
CDR3 protein: CASTEPWTGGSYGYTF

D gene: .
V gene: TRBV7-9
clone size: once
J gene: TRBJ2-4
CDR3 DNA: TGTGCCAGCAGCCCATCGGGACTCCGCGGGAATGAGCAGTACTTC
CDR3 protein: CASSPSGLRGNEQYF

D gene: .
V gene: TRBV29-1
clone size: many
J gene: TRBJ2-1
CDR3 DNA: TGCAGCGTTGGTGGGCGTCGTGAGCAGTTCTTC
CDR3 protein: CSVGGRREQFF

D gene: .
V gene: TRBV20-1
clone size: few
J gene: TRBJ1-1
CDR3 DNA: TGCAGTGCTAGTTCCGTCTCGGGGGGCAGGACTGAAGCTTTCTTT
CDR3 protein: CSASSVSGGRTEAFF

D gene: .
V gene: TRBV18
clone size: .
J gene: TRBJ2-7
CDR3 DNA: TGTGCCAGCTCGCCTGGGGGGAGGCACTACGAGCAGTACTTC
CDR3 protein: CASSPGGRHYEQYF

D gene: TRBD2
V gene: TRBV5-1
clone size: .
J gene: TRBJ2-3
CDR3 DNA: TGCGCCAGCAGTATATCTAGCGGGCTTAACACAGATACGCAGTATTTT
CDR3 protein: CASSISSGLNTDTQYF

D gene: TRBD1
V gene: TRBV12-3/TRBV12-4
clone size: .
J gene: TRBJ1-2
CDR3 DNA: TGTGCCAGCAGTTTGTCGGCAGGGGGAGGCTATGGCTACACCTTC
CDR3 protein: CASSLSAGGGYGYTF

D gene: TRBD1
V gene: TRBV4-1
clone size: .
J gene: TRBJ2-1
CDR3 DNA: TGCGCCAGCAGCTACCGGGACAGGGGGAACAATGAGCAGTTCTTC
CDR3 protein: CASSYRDRGNNEQFF

D gene: TRBD1
V gene: TRBV6-5
clone size: .
J gene: TRBJ1-1
CDR3 DNA: TGTGCCAGCCAACTGGACAGGGGCACTGAAGCTTTCTTT
CDR3 protein: CASQLDRGTEAFF

D gene: TRBD2
V gene: TRBV2
clone size: .
J gene: TRBJ2-7
CDR3 DNA: TGTGCCAGCAGTGGAGATCGCGGGGGGTACGAGCAGTACTTC
CDR3 protein: CASSGDRGGYEQYF